Sequencing of this T cell receptor (beta chain) was carried out in a study of blood T cell repertoires in COVID-19. Method: immunoSEQ multiplex PCR; TCRdb's copy keeps in-frame clones and lacks some. Of around 160,000 clones listed, around 83% are singletons. V was cut by 4 bases and J by 6 bases, with 10 bases left in between. CDR3 length: 13 amino acids. The rearrangement uses TRBV12-3 or TRBV12-4 and TRBJ2-1; possibly TRBD2 for D (5 bases). Specimen: PBMCs or T cells enriched from blood (not recorded which). This clonotype was obtained from a woman aged 50 to 60 who had been exposed to COVID-19. CDR3 amino acids: CASSYARGNEQFF. CDR3 DNA: TGTGCCAGCAGTTACGCCCGGGGCAATGAGCAGTTCTTC.